Listed below are T cell receptor beta chains from one sample, sequenced in a study of shared clonotypes between healthy human individuals. Data came from immunoSEQ multiplex PCR; TCRdb stores just in-frame clones and leaves some out. The data show 1 million to 1.3 million clones, 70% to 80% seen once. Sequenced sample: memory CD4+ T cells from PBMCs. All receptors derive from a young man in good health. Some clones in this sample may be carry-over from other donors' samples. CDR3s include the opening cysteine and the closing phenylalanine or tryptophan. The D gene is left open where the match is weak. The size field is filled for only some rows; it gives once, few, many or a size class.

V	D	J	size	DNA	CDR3
TRBV27	.	TRBJ1-3	.	TGTGCCAGCAGCTTTCGGTACCCCACCTCTGGAAACACCATATATTTT	CASSFRYPTSGNTIYF
TRBV7-2	.	TRBJ1-1	.	TGTGCCAGCAGCTTAAGTTTTGGGGGGGCAGACCCGAACACTGAAGCTTTCTTT	CASSLSFGGADPNTEAFF
TRBV9	TRBD2	TRBJ2-5	.	TGTGCCAGCAGCGTAGTAGCGGGAGAGGAGACCCAGTACTTC	CASSVVAGEETQYF
TRBV2	.	TRBJ2-7	.	TGTGCCAGCAGGGAGCTAGTGTACGAGCAGTACTTC	CASRELVYEQYF
TRBV6-6	TRBD1	TRBJ1-5	.	TGTGCCAGCAGTTACCAAGACAGGGTGCAGCCCCAGCATTTT	CASSYQDRVQPQHF
TRBV21-1	.	TRBJ2-1	.	TGTGCCAGCAGCAAAGAAGGGCAATCGAATGAGCAGTTCTTC	CASSKEGQSNEQFF
TRBV5-1	.	TRBJ2-1	.	TGCGCCAGCAGCTTAACAGTGTTTCCCTACAATGAGCAGTTCTTC	CASSLTVFPYNEQFF
TRBV2	TRBD2	TRBJ2-1	.	TGTGCCAGCAAGAAGGTAGCGGGCAATGAGCAGTTCTTC	CASKKVAGNEQFF
TRBV11-1	.	TRBJ2-1	.	TGTGCCAGCAGCCCCCGTATGTCAGGGAACAATGAGCAGTTCTTC	CASSPRMSGNNEQFF
TRBV12-5	TRBD2	TRBJ2-3	.	TGTGCTAGTGGCTCGATAGCGGGAGGAGGTGGAGATACGCAGTATTTT	CASGSIAGGGGDTQYF
TRBV20-1	.	TRBJ2-7	few	TGTAAGACGTCAGGGCGGGACGAGCAGTACTTC	CKTSGRDEQYF
TRBV28	TRBD2	TRBJ2-1	.	TGTGCCAGCCTTGGGAGCGGGAGCTCCTACAATGAGCAGTTCTTC	CASLGSGSSYNEQFF
TRBV25-1	.	TRBJ1-1	few	TGTGCCAGCCGTCGGACGGTGAACACTGAAGCTTTCTTT	CASRRTVNTEAFF
TRBV19	TRBD1	TRBJ1-2	.	TGTGCCAGTAGTATCGGAGACAGGGGAGGTCGTGGCTACACCTTC	CASSIGDRGGRGYTF
TRBV6-5	TRBD1	TRBJ2-2	.	TGTGCCAGCAGTCAGATAACAGGGGGTGGAGGGGAGCTGTTTTTT	CASSQITGGGGELFF
TRBV27	.	TRBJ2-7	.	TGTGCCAGCAGTTTTCTACTAGCAGCGAACTACGAGCAGTACTTC	CASSFLLAANYEQYF
TRBV2	.	TRBJ2-3	once	TGTGCCAGCAGGCGGGGACCGGTGACAGATACGCAGTATTTT	CASRRGPVTDTQYF
TRBV4-2	.	TRBJ1-2	once	TGTGCCAGCAGCCAAGTGGAACAGGCATATGGCTACACCTTC	CASSQVEQAYGYTF
TRBV4-3	TRBD1	TRBJ1-4	.	TGCGCCAGCAGCCAGCAGGGGGTAGGGGAAAAACTGTTTTTT	CASSQQGVGEKLFF
TRBV28	.	TRBJ1-2	.	TGTGCCAGCAGTTCCCATAACTCCTTGCCCTCCTATGGCTACACCTTC	CASSSHNSLPSYGYTF
TRBV6-1	.	TRBJ2-7	.	TGTGCCAGCGGAGAGGGGACTTACGAGCAGTACTTC	CASGEGTYEQYF
TRBV10-2	.	TRBJ1-1	.	TGCGCCAGCAAACGACTCATGAACACTGAAGCTTTCTTT	CASKRLMNTEAFF
TRBV6-1	.	TRBJ1-5	.	TGTGCCAGCGGGTGGAGCAATCAGCCCCAGCATTTT	CASGWSNQPQHF
TRBV12-5	.	TRBJ2-6	.	TGTGCTAGTGGCGATGACAGACGTCTCTCTGGGGCCAACGTCCTGACTTTC	CASGDDRRLSGANVLTF
TRBV5-4	TRBD1	TRBJ1-4	few	TGTGCCAGCAGCACCGGGGCGGACAGGGCTGAAAAACTGTTTTTT	CASSTGADRAEKLFF
TRBV4-1	TRBD1	TRBJ2-6	.	TGCGCCAGCAGCCAACATGGGGGACAGTGGGTGGCCAACGTCCTGACTTTC	CASSQHGGQWVANVLTF
TRBV30	TRBD1	TRBJ1-2	.	TGTGCCTGGAGGCCTCTCGGGACAGGATTTTTCTATGGCTACACCTTC	CAWRPLGTGFFYGYTF
TRBV5-6	TRBD1	TRBJ1-2	.	TGTGCCAGCAGCTGGGGCGGGACAGGGCGTGACTATGGCTACACCTTC	CASSWGGTGRDYGYTF
TRBV28	.	TRBJ2-3	.	TGTGCCAGCAGTTCCCGACCCACAGATACGCAGTATTTT	CASSSRPTDTQYF
TRBV19	TRBD1	TRBJ2-2	.	TGTGCCAGTAGTACCGGGACAGGGAATACCGGGGAGCTGTTTTTT	CASSTGTGNTGELFF
TRBV27	TRBD2	TRBJ2-1	.	TGTGCCAGCAGTACTAGCGGGAGGGCCGTTGTGAATGAGCAGTTCTTC	CASSTSGRAVVNEQFF
TRBV7-3	.	TRBJ2-1	.	TGTGCCAGCAGCCCGGCAGGGGCCTACAATGAGCAGTTCTTC	CASSPAGAYNEQFF
TRBV5-4	.	TRBJ1-3	few	TGTGCCAGCAGCTCTGACAGCTCTGGAAACACCATATATTTT	CASSSDSSGNTIYF
TRBV7-2	.	TRBJ2-1	.	TGTGCCAGCAGCTTAGCGCCCGTCTCCTACAATGAGCAGTTCTTC	CASSLAPVSYNEQFF
TRBV7-2	.	TRBJ1-3	.	TGTGCCAGCAGCAAGGGACCCACAGGCCCCGGAAACACCATATATTTT	CASSKGPTGPGNTIYF
TRBV5-1	.	TRBJ2-7	.	TGCGCCAGCAGCTCCCTGTCCGGTAACGAGCAGTACTTC	CASSSLSGNEQYF